The entry below describes one T cell receptor (beta chain). These data come from a study of blood T cells in healthy people across ages. Primed by a sample-barcoded 5' primer and a J-beta primer mix, a second PCR proceeded for roughly 7 to 12 cycles. TCRdb ran MiXCR on the 5' RACE reads and lists one entry per CDR3 protein. The sample lists some 920,000 distinct CDR3 sequences, about 51% occurring once. V was trimmed by 3 bases and J by 5 bases, leaving 11 bases between them. This CDR3 has 13 residues. The germline CDR1 and CDR2 sequences are DFQATT and SNEGSKA (reference sequence). The gene calls are TRBV20-1 and TRBJ1-5; possible D gene TRBD1, 5 bases. The sample comprised blood. This TCR came from a woman aged 55-70 years in good health. The CDR3 nucleotides are TGCAGTGCTAGCAAGGACAACGATCAGCCCCAGCATTTT. Its translation is CSASKDNDQPQHF.